This T cell receptor (beta chain) appears in the sequencing data of a study of blood T cell repertoires in COVID-19 (dated by TCRdb to 2018 to 2020). A note on the overall study: Samples covering the acute and convalescent phases of COVID-19 were provided by collaborators in the United States, Italy and Spain. The material from the prospective study consisted of cDNA or gDNA derived from T cells, B-cell-depleted T cells, or PBMCs. Subjects who had been exposed to COVID-19, were actively infected with it, or had recovered from it provided the deeply sampled blood TCRbeta repertoires that made up the dataset. The repertoires were released in a freely available public database intended as a resource for research on the immune response to SARS-CoV-2. The samples were drawn from two sources: the first 160 participants of the ongoing ImmuneRACE study, and 950 to 1,500 subjects contributed by 6 global collaborators. Sample metadata almost always included a de-identified subject ID, COVID-19 status, age in years and sex. HLA class I and class II types, where available, came from metadata supplied by the sample provider rather than from assay-based typing. What the authors observed across the whole study: The amount of clinical and demographic metadata varied by source and participant and was provided uncurated.

A second Seattle source provided samples from volunteer blood donors who had recovered from COVID-19. Collaborating institutions collected whole blood in K2EDTA tubes following their own protocols. For TCRbeta analysis, collaborators shipped samples in one of three forms: frozen whole blood, isolated PBMCs, or DNA extracted from either of those sample types. Reading from cysteine to phenylalanine, the CDR3 counts 16 amino acids. Of all the DNA, just the CDR3 is kept, 48 bases in frame from base 1. As encoded in the germline V gene (reference sequence), CDR1 is LNHDA while CDR2 is SQIVND. Between the V and J ends, shortened by 5 bases and 1 base respectively, the junction contains 15 bases. TCRbeta CDR3 regions were amplified from genomic DNA using the immunoSEQ Assay, a bias-controlled multiplex PCR. The paper's data handling went like this. The number of nucleated cells in each sample was estimated by amplification of reference gene primers within the assay. Sequence reads were collapsed and filtered to measure the absolute abundance of every unique TCRbeta CDR3 rearrangement. For each sample, productive Simpson clonality was calculated by taking the square root of Simpson's diversity index across productive rearrangements. Entries here come from immuneACCESS through TCRdb and include only in-frame sequences with V and J called. Some clones fail to appear in such tables; in the studies checked, an unresolved V gene covers under half of the shortfall, and the cause of the remainder is unknown. V, J and clone size reflect that table, while D and trimming were determined from the DNA. The sample includes around 260,000 clones, with roughly 80% observed a single time. 4.6% of the sample is in the top ten clones.

With regard to this clone: The target of this receptor is not known. Within one base of it there is no much larger clone, and no base qualities were kept.

The sequenced sample was peripheral blood. The sequence joins TRBV19 to TRBJ1-5; perhaps TRBD1 is the D gene, with 5 bases matching. This TCR came from a man in his fifties or sixties who had recovered from COVID-19. The CDR3 reads CASSPGVGVSNQPQHF. The DNA reads TGTGCCAGTAGTCCGGGGGTGGGAGTAAGCAATCAGCCCCAGCATTTT.